The 29 T cell receptor beta chains below were found in one sample sequenced in a study of T cell responses to AZD1222 COVID-19 vaccine. Clones were read by immunoSEQ multiplex PCR, and TCRdb kept only the in-frame ones, dropping some. The profile shows approximately 100,000 clones, 80% to 95% of them singletons. Here the sequenced sample was peripheral blood, taken on day 0 of AZD1222 vaccination. These receptors were taken from an adult in good health.

The chain carries TRBV7-3 and TRBJ1-1; D remains ambiguous. The CDR3 contains 14 residues. In germline, CDR1 is SGHTA, CDR2 FQGTGA. With 5 bases removed from V and 4 bases from J, the gap between germline ends came to 14 bases. CDR3 DNA sequence: TGTGCCAGCAGCCCCCAGACGACGTCCACTGAAGCTTTCTTT. The encoded protein is CASSPQTTSTEAFF.

The genes are TRBV11-2 and TRBJ2-4; tentatively, D is TRBD1 (6 bases). The ends were cut back, 1 base at V and 11 bases at J, with 9 bases in the middle. The CDR3 loop spans 12 amino acids. The V gene's germline CDR1 is SGHAT and CDR2 FQNNGV. The CDR3 loop is CASSLGGHLQYF. The CDR3, as DNA: TGTGCCAGCAGCTTAGGGGGACACCTTCAGTACTTC.

The sample holds a few counts of this clone. J is TRBJ1-2 and V is TRBV4-1; no firm D call. Germline-derived CDR1 and CDR2 are MGHRA and YSYEKL. With 0 bases removed from V and 2 bases from J, the gap between germline ends came to 13 bases. The CDR3 extends over 16 amino acids. CDR3 sequence (DNA): TGCGCCAGCAGCCAAGAAAGTTTGGTGAGGAACTATGGCTACACCTTC. Residues: CASSQESLVRNYGYTF.

The chain couples TRBV7-2 to TRBJ1-1; perhaps TRBD1 as D (5 bases). This CDR3 contains 15 residues. Trimming removed 0 bases at V and 5 bases at J, with 13 bases between. CDR1 is SGHTA, CDR2 FQGNSA, per germline. The CDR3 DNA reads TGTGCCAGCAGCTTAGCGGGAGGGGCGCGTACTGAAGCTTTCTTT. This codes for CASSLAGGARTEAFF.

This chain uses TRBV7-9 with TRBJ2-3; D gene uncertain. The germline V gene has CDR1 SEHNR and CDR2 FQNEAQ (reference sequence). This CDR3 contains 13 residues. The germline V and J ends were trimmed by 4 bases and 4 bases, with 9 bases remaining between them. The CDR3 reads CASSSQLPDTQYF. As DNA, the CDR3 is TGTGCCAGCAGCTCTCAACTCCCAGATACGCAGTATTTT.

The V call is TRBV4-1, the J call TRBJ1-6, with D perhaps matching TRBD1 (5 bases). V lost 0 bases to trimming and J lost 4 bases, with 22 bases between them. The CDR3 covers 20 residues. CDR1 MGHRA and CDR2 YSYEKL come from the germline V gene. The CDR3 bases are TGCGCCAGCAGCCAAGATTTACCGAGACAGTCTGGACCTTATAATTCACCCCTCCACTTT. Translating it yields CASSQDLPRQSGPYNSPLHF.

This sequence joins TRBV7-9 and TRBJ2-3; 7 bases match TRBD2. The CDR3 contains 14 residues. V lost 10 bases to trimming and J lost 3 bases; unmatched junction nucleotides: 10. Per germline, CDR1 SEHNR and CDR2 FQNEAQ (reference sequence). CDR3 DNA sequence: TGTGCCATCCGGGATAGTAGCGGGACAGATACGCAGTATTTT. Its protein is CAIRDSSGTDTQYF.

This clone was picked up a small number of times. This chain connects TRBV28 to TRBJ2-7; 13 positions agree with TRBD2. The V and J ends lost 0 bases and 6 bases, in that order; junction bases with no gene match: 8. The CDR3 extends over 17 amino acids. Germline V gene lookup returns CDR1 MDHEN and CDR2 SYDVKM. The CDR3 reads CASSLWKLAGGPGEQYF. The CDR3 coding sequence is TGTGCCAGCAGTTTATGGAAACTAGCGGGGGGGCCTGGCGAGCAGTACTTC.

This chain uses TRBV7-9 with TRBJ2-5, with D unclear. Trimming took 6 bases from V and 2 from J, leaving 16 bases between them. Germline V gives CDR1 SEHNR, CDR2 FQNEAQ (reference sequence). The CDR3 loop spans 15 amino acids. CDR3 DNA: TGTGCCAGCAGACCCATAGCAGCTACTCAAGAGACCCAGTACTTC. It codes for CASRPIAATQETQYF.

This chain uses TRBV19 with TRBJ1-2; 8 bases agree with TRBD1. Trimming cost V 5 bases and J 1 base; bases outside gene matches: 3. The CDR3 spans 14 residues. CDR1 and CDR2 from the germline V gene are LNHDA and SQIVND (reference sequence). For the CDR3, the DNA is TGTGCCAGTAGTGACGGACAGGGTAACTATGGCTACACCTTC. Protein product: CASSDGQGNYGYTF.

This clone is a singleton in its sample. The J gene is TRBJ2-7, the V gene TRBV3-1 (or the pseudogene TRBV3-2); D tentatively fits TRBD1 or TRBD2 (5 bases each). The V end lost 3 bases, the J end lost 2 bases, and 11 bases lay between the germline ends. This CDR3 has 14 amino acids. Germline CDR1 is LGHDT and CDR2 is YNNKEL (reference sequence). The DNA for the CDR3 is TGTGCCAGCAGCCAGGGTAGGGGAGCCTACGAGCAGTACTTC. Protein product: CASSQGRGAYEQYF.

The J gene is TRBJ1-2, the V gene TRBV9; no reliable D call. The CDR3 runs to 15 residues. Trimming removed 4 bases from V and 2 bases from J, with 15 bases in between. The germline V gene has CDR1 SGDLS and CDR2 YYNGEE. CDR3 sequence reads: CASSPLGDLNYGYTF. DNA of the CDR3: TGTGCCAGCAGCCCCCTTGGGGATTTAAACTATGGCTACACCTTC. The whole variable domain, remainder taken from reference TRBV9 and TRBJ1-2, is DSGVTQTPKHLITATGQRVTLRCSPRSGDLSVYWYQQSLDQGLQFLIQYYNGEERAKGNILERFSAQQFPDLHSELNLSSLELGDSALYFCASSPLGDLNYGYTFGSGTRLTVV.

The chain combines TRBV27 with TRBJ1-3; possible D gene TRBD1, 6 bases. Trimming took 3 bases from V and 2 from J, leaving 11 bases between them. The CDR3 totals 15 residues. The germline V gene encodes CDR1 MNHEY and CDR2 SMNVEV (reference sequence). CDR3 DNA sequence: TGTGCCAGCAGTTTTCGGGGGCTCCCTGGAAACACCATATATTTT. Its translation is CASSFRGLPGNTIYF.

The V gene is TRBV18, the J gene TRBJ1-5; no clear D. This CDR3 contains 17 residues. V dropped 1 base and J dropped 0 bases, with 13 bases sitting between them. Germline loops: CDR1 KGHSH, CDR2 LQKENI. The CDR3 reads CASSPQSPAYSNQPQHF. The DNA for the CDR3 is TGTGCCAGCTCACCACAATCGCCGGCTTATAGCAATCAGCCCCAGCATTTT.

In its sample, this clone was seen once. CDR3 sequence: CASSFGLAGGQYTGELFF. The CDR3 DNA is TGTGCCAGCAGTTTCGGGCTAGCGGGAGGGCAATACACCGGGGAGCTGTTTTTT. The chain links TRBV28 to TRBJ2-2; 12 bases map to TRBD2. There are 18 residues in the CDR3. Germline-derived CDR1 and CDR2 are MDHEN and SYDVKM. J lost 3 bases, V lost 3 bases, and 8 bases had no gene match.

The V call is TRBV7-9, the J call TRBJ2-1; 11 bases agree with TRBD2. V was pared by 7 bases and J by 4 bases, with 3 bases of the junction left unmatched. Germline CDR1 reads SEHNR; CDR2 reads FQNEAQ (reference sequence). CDR3 size: 14 residues. The CDR3 DNA is TGTGCCAGCACCGGGACTAGCGGTTACAATGAGCAGTTCTTC. Its translation: CASTGTSGYNEQFF.

The chain uses TRBV9 and TRBJ2-1; D gene ambiguous. Deletions cut 0 bases from V and 7 bases from J, with 8 bases between. The CDR3 covers 13 residues. In germline, CDR1 is SGDLS, CDR2 YYNGEE. DNA for the CDR3: TGTGCCAGCAGCGTAGCCAGCCCGAATGAGCAGTTCTTC. Translation: CASSVASPNEQFF.

The V gene is TRBV12-5, the J gene TRBJ1-1, with a tentative D call TRBD1 (5 bases). The germline V gene has CDR1 LGHNT and CDR2 FRNRAP. Between the trimmed V and J ends, which lost 3 bases and 8 bases, there was a span of 13 bases. This CDR3 spans 13 amino acids. CDR3 sequence: CASGFAPQAEAFF. CDR3 DNA: TGTGCTAGTGGTTTCGCCCCACAGGCAGAAGCTTTCTTT.

The genes are TRBV7-3 and TRBJ2-1, with TRBD2 matching over 12 bases. Germline V gene data show CDR1 as SGHTA and CDR2 as FQGTGA. The V and J ends lost 1 base and 6 bases, in that order; junction bases with no gene match: 7. This CDR3 spans 17 amino acids. The CDR3 sequence: CASSLKGSSGRGNEQFF. The CDR3 nucleotides are TGTGCCAGCAGCTTAAAGGGTTCTAGCGGGAGGGGCAATGAGCAGTTCTTC.

V is TRBV9 and J is TRBJ1-6, with D possibly TRBD1 on 5 matching bases. The ends were cut back, 0 bases at V and 5 bases at J, with 12 bases in the middle. Germline V gene data show CDR1 as SGDLS and CDR2 as YYNGEE. This CDR3 contains 16 residues. The CDR3, as DNA: TGTGCCAGCAGCGTAGCTTCTGGGGGACATAATTCACCCCTCCACTTT. This codes for CASSVASGGHNSPLHF.

This chain's CDR3 is CASSLRLAGASEQYF. The CDR3 coding sequence is TGTGCCAGCAGTTTGCGACTAGCGGGAGCCTCCGAGCAGTACTTC. The V gene is TRBV27, the J gene TRBJ2-7; 12 bases match TRBD2. The CDR3 runs to 15 residues. From germline, CDR1 is MNHEY and CDR2 SMNVEV (reference sequence). The junction had 6 bases not matched to a gene; V was cut back by 3 bases and J by 6 bases.

The V gene is TRBV9, the J gene TRBJ2-5, with 9 bases fitting TRBD2. The V segment lost 2 bases and the J segment 4 bases; nucleotides outside the gene matches: 6. The CDR3 runs 15 residues. Germline V gene sequence: CDR1 SGDLS, CDR2 YYNGEE. The chain's CDR3 is CASSVDPRGGETQYF. CDR3 nucleotides: TGTGCCAGCAGCGTCGACCCGCGGGGGGGAGAGACCCAGTACTTC.

The rearrangement joins TRBV7-2 to TRBJ2-7; the D gene is possibly TRBD1 (5 bases). CDR1 is SGHTA, CDR2 FQGNSA, per germline. Trimming pared 5 bases from V and 3 bases from J, leaving 14 bases between. This CDR3 region has 14 residues. CDR3 amino acids: CASSIRPGNYEQYF. As DNA, the CDR3 is TGTGCCAGCAGCATTAGGCCAGGGAACTACGAGCAGTACTTC.

The chain recombines TRBV6-1 with TRBJ1-2; D not resolved. V was shortened by 7 bases and J by 4 bases, with 19 bases between the two germline ends. From germline, CDR1 is MNHNS and CDR2 SASEGT. CDR3 size: 15 residues. The CDR3 DNA is TGTGCCAGCACTAACGACGGCGCTGCGAGCTATGGCTACACCTTC. Translated, it gives CASTNDGAASYGYTF.

The CDR3 region is CASSSDRESDTQYF. Here the CDR3 DNA reads TGTGCCAGCAGCTCCGACAGGGAATCAGATACGCAGTATTTT. The V gene is TRBV11-3, the J gene TRBJ2-3; TRBD1 agrees at 7 bases. The CDR3 spans 14 residues. CDR1 is SGHNT, CDR2 YENEEA, per germline. Unmatched junction bases numbered 5, after V lost 4 bases and J lost 4 bases.

The V gene is TRBV20-1, the J gene TRBJ2-7; D not certain. CDR3 length: 13 amino acids. Germline-derived CDR1 and CDR2 are DFQATT and SNEGSKA (reference sequence). Deletions cut 3 bases from V and 2 bases from J, with 11 bases between. CDR3 bases: TGCAGTGCTAGTCCCGGCGGCCCCTACGAGCAGTACTTC. Its protein product is CSASPGGPYEQYF.

The chain carries TRBV30 and TRBJ1-4; D not resolved. V was clipped by 4 bases and J by 4 bases, with 13 bases between them. The CDR3 length is 14 residues. Germline V gene sequence: CDR1 GTSNPN, CDR2 SVGIG (reference sequence). CDR3 sequence reads: CAWNRGISNEKLFF. CDR3 nucleotides: TGTGCCTGGAATCGAGGGATAAGTAATGAAAAACTGTTTTTT. Filled out from reference TRBV30 and TRBJ1-4, the complete variable domain reads SQTIHQWPATLVQPVGSPLSLECTVEGTSNPNLYWYRQAAGRGLQLLFYSVGIGQISSEVPQNLSASRPQDRQFILSSKKLLLSDSGFYLCAWNRGISNEKLFFGSGTQLSVL.

The chain is built from TRBV29-1 and TRBJ2-5; D remains unclear. This CDR3 comprises 11 residues. Germline CDR1 is SQVTM and CDR2 is ANQGSEA. Trimming cost V 4 bases and J 2 bases, with 5 bases left between them. CDR3 coding DNA: TGCAGCGTTGGACGTCAAGAGACCCAGTACTTC. Its protein product is CSVGRQETQYF.

The chain uses TRBV4-2 and TRBJ2-1, with 7 positions matching TRBD1. The CDR3 is 15 amino acids. V lost 1 base to trimming and J lost 5 bases; unmatched junction nucleotides: 5. Germline values: CDR1 LGHNA, CDR2 YNFKEQ. For the CDR3, the DNA is TGTGCCAGCAGCCAAGCGAGGGGGCGCGACAATGAGCAGTTCTTC. Residues: CASSQARGRDNEQFF.